This T cell receptor beta chain is drawn from a study of blood T cell repertoires in COVID-19. Adults between roughly 18 and 95 years of age took part from some 25 US areas. Researchers sorted participants into cohorts using their self-reported clinical history. After removal of 4 bases from V and 7 bases from J, the junction contained 6 bases not matched to a gene. The CDR3 totals 13 residues. Germline values: CDR1 SGHKS, CDR2 YYEKEE (reference sequence). Assay: immunoSEQ multiplex PCR; the TCRdb copy retains only in-frame clones and omits some. The profile covers approximately 270,000 clones, with roughly 88% appearing a single time and 3.5% to 5.5% taken by the ten largest.

The sample consisted of PBMCs or T cells enriched from blood (not recorded which). The V gene is TRBV5-5, the J gene TRBJ1-1; 8 positions agree with TRBD1. The TCR sequence derives from a woman aged 25 to 45 who had recovered from COVID-19. The CDR3: CASSPDRGFEAFF. The CDR3, as DNA: TGTGCCAGCAGCCCTGACAGGGGATTTGAAGCTTTCTTT.